This T cell receptor beta chain was identified in a study of blood T cell repertoires in COVID-19. Across the study: Spain, Italy and the United States supplied samples that represented acute and convalescent COVID-19. Sample material is recorded as cDNA or gDNA derived from T cells, B-cell-depleted T cells, or PBMCs.

In the source study's methods: Amplified reference gene primers provided the basis for estimating nucleated cell counts. Here immunoSEQ multiplex PCR was the method, and the copy in TCRdb shows in-frame clones only, minus some. For V, J and clone size, that table is used; D and trimming come from the DNA. The sample carries a few hundred thousand clones, 65% to 90% recorded once. Sequencing was carried out using peripheral blood. The clonotype comes from a man aged 45-65 years with active or convalescent COVID-19.

The CDR3 coding sequence is TGTGCCAGCAGCCAACCCCCGACTAGCGGGGGTAGGGAGACCCAGTACTTC. Amino acids: CASSQPPTSGGRETQYF. The V and J genes are TRBV3-1 (or the pseudogene TRBV3-2) and TRBJ2-5, with 12 bases identical to TRBD2. The CDR3 is 17 amino acids. V shed 2 bases and J 5 bases; nucleotides not matched to a gene: 9. The V gene's germline CDR1 is LGHDT and CDR2 YNNKEL (reference sequence).